A selection of T cell receptor beta chains follows, all from one sample in a study of blood T cell repertoires in COVID-19. Measured with immunoSEQ multiplex PCR; TCRdb has only the in-frame clones, and not every one. Among about 330,000 clones, 80% to 90% were seen once, and the ten largest hold around 9.9%. Sequencing was done on a sample of peripheral blood. The receptors were gathered from a man in his thirties or forties with COVID-19, enrolled during active disease. CDR3s include the opening cysteine and the closing phenylalanine or tryptophan. Each record gives: V gene, J gene, clone size, D gene, CDR3 protein, CDR3 DNA. A D gene is named only where the DNA matches it firmly. Size is stated for part of the rows, as once, few or many counts, or as a class when the clone is expanded.

V gene: TRBV27
J gene: TRBJ1-5
clone size: NA
D gene: TRBD1
CDR3 protein: CASSPRQGGPQHF
CDR3 DNA: TGTGCCAGCAGCCCCAGACAGGGTGGACCCCAGCATTTT

V gene: TRBV7-2
J gene: TRBJ1-1
clone size: NA
D gene: NA
CDR3 protein: CASSPPGFVGGRTEAFF
CDR3 DNA: TGTGCCAGCAGCCCTCCAGGGTTTGTGGGGGGGAGAACTGAAGCTTTCTTT

V gene: TRBV5-4
J gene: TRBJ2-1
clone size: NA
D gene: TRBD2
CDR3 protein: CASSSTSGRASHEQFF
CDR3 DNA: TGTGCCAGCAGTTCGACTAGCGGGAGGGCCAGCCATGAGCAGTTCTTC

V gene: TRBV7-2
J gene: TRBJ2-3
clone size: NA
D gene: TRBD2
CDR3 protein: CASSLRSGPDTQYF
CDR3 DNA: TGTGCCAGCAGCCTCCGTAGCGGGCCAGATACGCAGTATTTT

V gene: TRBV14
J gene: TRBJ2-3
clone size: NA
D gene: NA
CDR3 protein: CASSQELRDTQYF
CDR3 DNA: TGTGCCAGCAGCCAAGAACTGAGGGATACGCAGTATTTT

V gene: TRBV7-9
J gene: TRBJ1-1
clone size: NA
D gene: NA
CDR3 protein: CASSLGVGGGEAFF
CDR3 DNA: TGTGCCAGCAGCTTAGGGGTGGGAGGTGGTGAAGCTTTCTTT

V gene: TRBV28
J gene: TRBJ1-2
clone size: NA
D gene: TRBD1
CDR3 protein: CASSLTGQGSYGYTF
CDR3 DNA: TGTGCCAGCAGTTTAACGGGACAGGGCAGCTATGGCTACACCTTC

V gene: TRBV5-5
J gene: TRBJ1-1
clone size: NA
D gene: TRBD1
CDR3 protein: CASSYEGARTEAFF
CDR3 DNA: TGTGCCAGCAGCTACGAGGGGGCAAGGACTGAAGCTTTCTTT

V gene: TRBV5-6
J gene: TRBJ2-5
clone size: NA
D gene: TRBD2
CDR3 protein: CASSSGGWIETQYF
CDR3 DNA: TGTGCCAGCAGTTCGGGGGGGTGGATTGAGACCCAGTACTTC

V gene: TRBV28
J gene: TRBJ2-7
clone size: NA
D gene: TRBD1
CDR3 protein: CASNTRGYRIPQYF
CDR3 DNA: TGTGCCAGCAATACCAGGGGGTATAGGATTCCGCAGTACTTC

V gene: TRBV19
J gene: TRBJ1-3
clone size: few
D gene: NA
CDR3 protein: CASSGRHSGNTIYF
CDR3 DNA: TGTGCCAGTTCAGGGCGCCACTCTGGAAACACCATATATTTT

V gene: TRBV4-2
J gene: TRBJ1-2
clone size: once
D gene: NA
CDR3 protein: CASSQDRYRANYGYTF
CDR3 DNA: TGTGCCAGCAGCCAAGATCGCTACAGGGCTAACTATGGCTACACCTTC

V gene: TRBV7-3
J gene: TRBJ2-2
clone size: NA
D gene: NA
CDR3 protein: CASSLTRDTGELFF
CDR3 DNA: TGTGCCAGCAGCCTGACCAGGGACACCGGGGAGCTGTTTTTT

V gene: TRBV19
J gene: TRBJ2-7
clone size: NA
D gene: NA
CDR3 protein: CASSIGQGGEQYF
CDR3 DNA: TGTGCCAGTAGTATAGGACAGGGAGGCGAGCAGTACTTC

V gene: TRBV11-2
J gene: TRBJ2-5
clone size: few
D gene: NA
CDR3 protein: CASSLAGLYQETQYF
CDR3 DNA: TGTGCCAGCAGCTTAGCCGGGTTATACCAAGAGACCCAGTACTTC

V gene: TRBV7-2
J gene: TRBJ2-3
clone size: NA
D gene: TRBD2
CDR3 protein: CASSISSGSGTDTQYF
CDR3 DNA: TGTGCCAGCAGCATATCTAGCGGGAGTGGCACAGATACGCAGTATTTT

V gene: TRBV19
J gene: TRBJ1-1
clone size: NA
D gene: NA
CDR3 protein: CASSIGARENTEAFF
CDR3 DNA: TGTGCCAGTAGTATAGGTGCGCGGGAGAACACTGAAGCTTTCTTT

V gene: TRBV19
J gene: TRBJ1-5
clone size: NA
D gene: TRBD1
CDR3 protein: CASSIVQGYNQPQHF
CDR3 DNA: TGTGCCAGTAGTATAGTACAGGGGTACAATCAGCCCCAGCATTTT

V gene: TRBV13
J gene: TRBJ2-7
clone size: NA
D gene: TRBD2
CDR3 protein: CASSSPMGGGATSYEQYF
CDR3 DNA: TGTGCCAGCAGCTCCCCGATGGGCGGGGGGGCCACTTCCTACGAGCAGTACTTC

V gene: TRBV10-3
J gene: TRBJ1-4
clone size: NA
D gene: TRBD1
CDR3 protein: CASCRDRGEKLFF
CDR3 DNA: TGTGCCTCCTGCCGGGACAGGGGTGAAAAACTGTTTTTT

V gene: TRBV7-9
J gene: TRBJ1-1
clone size: NA
D gene: NA
CDR3 protein: CASIHRETRTEAFF
CDR3 DNA: TGTGCCAGCATCCATAGGGAGACGCGGACTGAAGCTTTCTTT

V gene: TRBV7-3
J gene: TRBJ2-7
clone size: NA
D gene: TRBD2
CDR3 protein: CASSQTGTSVSYEQYF
CDR3 DNA: TGTGCCAGCAGCCAAACCGGGACTAGCGTTTCCTACGAGCAGTACTTC

V gene: TRBV7-6
J gene: TRBJ2-3
clone size: once
D gene: TRBD2
CDR3 protein: CASSPSGGRTDTQYF
CDR3 DNA: TGTGCCAGCAGCCCGTCGGGGGGGCGCACAGATACGCAGTATTTT

V gene: TRBV4-3
J gene: TRBJ1-4
clone size: NA
D gene: TRBD1
CDR3 protein: CASSPDRGGDEKLFF
CDR3 DNA: TGCGCCAGCAGCCCGGACAGGGGAGGGGATGAAAAACTGTTTTTT

V gene: TRBV19
J gene: TRBJ1-1
clone size: NA
D gene: TRBD1
CDR3 protein: CASSIGGTGNTEAFF
CDR3 DNA: TGTGCCAGTAGTATAGGGGGGACAGGGAACACTGAAGCTTTCTTT

V gene: TRBV11-1
J gene: TRBJ2-1
clone size: NA
D gene: TRBD2
CDR3 protein: CASSLASGRAHEQFF
CDR3 DNA: TGTGCCAGCAGCTTAGCTAGCGGGAGGGCCCATGAGCAGTTCTTC

V gene: TRBV29-1
J gene: TRBJ1-1
clone size: NA
D gene: NA
CDR3 protein: CSVRGSGGKNTEAFF
CDR3 DNA: TGCAGCGTTAGAGGTTCGGGGGGTAAAAACACTGAAGCTTTCTTT

V gene: TRBV5-1
J gene: TRBJ2-1
clone size: NA
D gene: TRBD1
CDR3 protein: CASSPVGTGLWNEQFF
CDR3 DNA: TGCGCCAGCAGCCCGGTCGGGACAGGGTTATGGAATGAGCAGTTCTTC

V gene: TRBV7-2
J gene: TRBJ2-7
clone size: NA
D gene: TRBD2
CDR3 protein: CASSRLEAGGGTYEQYF
CDR3 DNA: TGTGCCAGCAGCCGCCTCGAGGCGGGAGGCGGAACCTACGAGCAGTACTTC

V gene: TRBV7-2
J gene: TRBJ1-2
clone size: NA
D gene: NA
CDR3 protein: CASSPTGQKSYGYTF
CDR3 DNA: TGTGCCAGCAGCCCTACGGGACAAAAATCATATGGCTACACCTTC

V gene: TRBV9
J gene: TRBJ2-4
clone size: once
D gene: NA
CDR3 protein: CASSVGPGGDIQYF
CDR3 DNA: TGTGCCAGCAGCGTAGGACCCGGAGGGGACATTCAGTACTTC

V gene: TRBV24-1
J gene: TRBJ2-1
clone size: NA
D gene: NA
CDR3 protein: CATSDVRGNEQFF
CDR3 DNA: TGTGCCACCAGTGATGTCAGGGGCAATGAGCAGTTCTTC

V gene: TRBV7-2
J gene: TRBJ1-5
clone size: once
D gene: TRBD1
CDR3 protein: CASSLLTGGAQPQHF
CDR3 DNA: TGTGCCAGCAGCTTACTGACAGGGGGCGCGCAGCCCCAGCATTTT

V gene: TRBV21-1
J gene: TRBJ2-3
clone size: NA
D gene: NA
CDR3 protein: CASSVEGQGPDTQYF
CDR3 DNA: TGTGCCAGCAGCGTCGAAGGGCAGGGGCCAGATACGCAGTATTTT

V gene: TRBV3-1/TRBV3-2
J gene: TRBJ1-1
clone size: few
D gene: NA
CDR3 protein: CASSQQRASGEAFF
CDR3 DNA: TGTGCCAGCAGCCAACAACGGGCTTCGGGGGAAGCTTTCTTT

V gene: TRBV7-3
J gene: TRBJ2-1
clone size: NA
D gene: TRBD1
CDR3 protein: CASSLNTGAYNEQFF
CDR3 DNA: TGTGCCAGCAGCTTAAATACAGGGGCCTACAATGAGCAGTTCTTC

V gene: TRBV3-1/TRBV3-2
J gene: TRBJ2-5
clone size: NA
D gene: NA
CDR3 protein: CASSQGGVSHQETQYF
CDR3 DNA: TGTGCCAGCAGCCAAGGGGGGGTTTCTCACCAAGAGACCCAGTACTTC

V gene: TRBV12-3/TRBV12-4
J gene: TRBJ1-1
clone size: NA
D gene: NA
CDR3 protein: CASSLGRVTEAFF
CDR3 DNA: TGTGCCAGCAGTTTAGGCAGGGTCACTGAAGCTTTCTTT

V gene: TRBV7-9
J gene: TRBJ2-7
clone size: NA
D gene: TRBD1
CDR3 protein: CASSSGQGIHEQYF
CDR3 DNA: TGTGCCAGCAGCTCGGGACAGGGAATCCACGAGCAGTACTTC

V gene: TRBV6-1
J gene: TRBJ2-7
clone size: NA
D gene: TRBD1
CDR3 protein: CASTPSGTGNHEQYF
CDR3 DNA: TGTGCCAGCACCCCTTCTGGGACAGGGAACCACGAGCAGTACTTC

V gene: TRBV6-5
J gene: TRBJ2-5
clone size: NA
D gene: TRBD2
CDR3 protein: CASRAGGLKETQYF
CDR3 DNA: TGTGCCAGCAGAGCGGGGGGACTAAAAGAGACCCAGTACTTC

V gene: TRBV25-1
J gene: TRBJ2-1
clone size: once
D gene: NA
CDR3 protein: CASSPDRRVNEQFF
CDR3 DNA: TGTGCCAGCAGCCCGGACAGGAGGGTCAATGAGCAGTTCTTC

V gene: TRBV2
J gene: TRBJ1-2
clone size: NA
D gene: TRBD1
CDR3 protein: CASRAGTGTTFNYGYTF
CDR3 DNA: TGTGCCAGCAGGGCCGGGACAGGGACTACTTTTAACTATGGCTACACCTTC

V gene: TRBV14
J gene: TRBJ2-1
clone size: NA
D gene: TRBD2
CDR3 protein: CASSRESGGPAVEQFF
CDR3 DNA: TGTGCCAGCAGCCGAGAAAGCGGGGGGCCTGCAGTTGAGCAGTTCTTC

V gene: TRBV4-3
J gene: TRBJ1-1
clone size: NA
D gene: NA
CDR3 protein: CASSQGEGHENTEAFF
CDR3 DNA: TGCGCCAGCAGCCAAGGGGAGGGACACGAGAACACTGAAGCTTTCTTT

V gene: TRBV6-5
J gene: TRBJ2-4
clone size: NA
D gene: NA
CDR3 protein: CASSLQDIAKNIQYF
CDR3 DNA: TGTGCCAGCAGCTTACAGGATATAGCCAAAAACATTCAGTACTTC

V gene: TRBV16
J gene: TRBJ1-5
clone size: NA
D gene: TRBD1
CDR3 protein: CASSQSQGANQPQHF
CDR3 DNA: TGTGCCAGCAGCCAATCCCAGGGGGCCAATCAGCCCCAGCATTTT

V gene: TRBV30
J gene: TRBJ1-5
clone size: NA
D gene: NA
CDR3 protein: CAWSAPGTFHQPQHF
CDR3 DNA: TGTGCCTGGAGTGCCCCCGGGACATTCCATCAGCCCCAGCATTTT

V gene: TRBV6-5
J gene: TRBJ2-2
clone size: NA
D gene: NA
CDR3 protein: CASRLTNFGGGELFF
CDR3 DNA: TGTGCCAGCAGATTAACCAACTTCGGGGGCGGGGAGCTGTTTTTT

V gene: TRBV19
J gene: TRBJ2-7
clone size: NA
D gene: TRBD1
CDR3 protein: CASSINRGNSYEQYF
CDR3 DNA: TGTGCCAGTAGTATAAACAGGGGGAACTCCTACGAGCAGTACTTC